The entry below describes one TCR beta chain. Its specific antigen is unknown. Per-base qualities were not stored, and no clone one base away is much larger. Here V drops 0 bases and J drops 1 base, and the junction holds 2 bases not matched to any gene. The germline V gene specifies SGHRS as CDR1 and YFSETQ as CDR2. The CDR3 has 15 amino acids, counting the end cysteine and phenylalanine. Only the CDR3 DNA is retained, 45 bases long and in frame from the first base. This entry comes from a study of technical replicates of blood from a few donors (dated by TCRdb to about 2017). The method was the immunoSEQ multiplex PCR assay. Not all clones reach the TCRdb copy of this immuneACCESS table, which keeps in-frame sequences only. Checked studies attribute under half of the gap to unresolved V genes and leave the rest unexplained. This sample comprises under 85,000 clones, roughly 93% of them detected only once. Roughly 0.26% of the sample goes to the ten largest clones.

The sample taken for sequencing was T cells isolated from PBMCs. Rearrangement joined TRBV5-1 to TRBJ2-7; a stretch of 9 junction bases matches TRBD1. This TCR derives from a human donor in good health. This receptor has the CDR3 CASSLGTGASYEQYF. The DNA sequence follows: TGCGCCAGCAGCTTGGGGACAGGGGCTTCCTACGAGCAGTACTTC.